This TCR beta chain was sequenced in a study of OX40 agonist ivuxolimab in advanced cancers. The CDR3 covers 13 residues. The V gene's germline CDR1 is PRHDT and CDR2 FYEKMQ (reference sequence). The ends were cut back, 3 bases at V and 1 base at J, with 6 bases in the middle. Clones were read by immunoSEQ multiplex PCR, and TCRdb kept only the in-frame ones, dropping some. The table shows tens of thousands of clones, with around 87% occurring only once. The chain couples TRBV13 to TRBJ1-1; D gene unclear. The TCR originated in an adult with an advanced solid tumor such as melanoma, head and neck, liver or kidney cancer. Sequencing was performed on CD4+ or CD8+ T cells sorted from blood, taken in a trial of the OX40 agonist ivuxolimab. The CDR3 here is CASSFGENTEAFF. In DNA form, the CDR3 reads TGTGCCAGCAGCTTTGGGGAGAACACTGAAGCTTTCTTT.